These 30 T cell receptor beta chains were all obtained from the same sample, sequenced in a study of technical replicates of blood from a handful of donors. The table came from immunoSEQ multiplex PCR; TCRdb's copy has only in-frame clones and leaves some out. The table shows some 99,000 clones, with about 96% occurring only once. Sequences were obtained from T cells isolated from PBMCs. These receptors originate from a human donor in good health.

The chain employs TRBV2 and TRBJ2-7; a weak D match, TRBD2 (5 bases). The germline gives CDR1 SNHLY, CDR2 FYNNEI. Trimming shortened V by 5 bases and J by 2 bases, and 7 bases separated the two germline ends. The CDR3 consists of 12 residues. CDR3 coding DNA: TGTGCCAGCAGTCGGGAAACCTACGAGCAGTACTTC. It encodes CASSRETYEQYF. Complete variable domain (other parts from reference TRBV2 and TRBJ2-7): EPEVTQTPSHQVTQMGQEVILRCVPISNHLYFYWYRQILGQKVEFLVSFYNNEISEKSEIFDDQFSVERPDGSNFTLKIRSTKLEDSAMYFCASSRETYEQYFGPGTRLTVT.

The V and J genes are TRBV6-6 and TRBJ1-1; tentatively, D is TRBD1 (6 bases). With 4 bases removed from V and 1 base from J, the gap between germline ends came to 10 bases. CDR1 MNHNY and CDR2 SVGAGI come from the germline V gene (reference sequence). The CDR3 is made up of 14 amino acids. The CDR3 here is CASSFGGPNTEAFF. The CDR3 DNA is TGTGCCAGCAGTTTTGGGGGCCCGAACACTGAAGCTTTCTTT.

The V call is TRBV4-1, the J call TRBJ1-2, with D tentatively TRBD1 (6 bases). This CDR3 has 17 amino acids. Trimming pared 1 base from V and 1 base from J, leaving 16 bases between. Germline CDR1 reads MGHRA; CDR2 reads YSYEKL. This CDR3 is CASSQVLVHRDNYGYTF. For the CDR3, the DNA is TGCGCCAGCAGCCAAGTTCTCGTACACAGGGATAACTATGGCTACACCTTC.

This chain joins TRBV7-6 and TRBJ2-5; 9 nucleotides align to TRBD1. With V trimmed by 4 bases and J by 3 bases, 3 bases remained unmatched. In germline, CDR1 is SGHVS, CDR2 FNYEAQ. The CDR3 covers 14 residues. The CDR3 reads CASSSRQGEETQYF. The CDR3 DNA is TGTGCCAGCAGCTCCCGACAGGGGGAAGAGACCCAGTACTTC.

The chain combines TRBV7-8 with TRBJ2-7; 9 bases are a match to TRBD2. The ends lost 8 bases at V and 1 base at J; junction bases unmatched: 18. The CDR3 length is 18 residues. Germline CDR1 is SGHVS and CDR2 is FQNEAQ. The CDR3 spells CASAGIEASGIGSYEQYF. CDR3 in DNA: TGTGCCAGCGCAGGAATAGAGGCTAGCGGGATCGGGTCCTACGAGCAGTACTTC.

The CDR3 loop reads CASSDMGDFYEQYF. The CDR3 bases are TGTGCCAGCAGTGATATGGGGGACTTCTACGAGCAGTACTTC. The gene calls are TRBV6-1 and TRBJ2-7; D might be TRBD2 (6 bases). V lost 3 bases and J 3 bases, leaving 12 bases between the germline ends. The CDR3 sequence is 14 residues long. Looked up from germline, CDR1 is MNHNS and CDR2 is SASEGT.

The chain recombines TRBV6-1 with TRBJ1-5; 11 nucleotides agree with TRBD1. Looked up from germline, CDR1 is MNHNS and CDR2 is SASEGT. J lost 2 bases, V lost 4 bases, and 4 bases had no gene match. This CDR3 is built from 16 residues. The CDR3 bases are TGTGCCAGCAGTGTGGACAGGGGGCCCGGCAATCAGCCCCAGCATTTT. Amino acid sequence: CASSVDRGPGNQPQHF.

This clone was seen just once. The V call is TRBV28, the J call TRBJ1-1; 7 bases map to TRBD1. The CDR3 is 14 amino acids. Trimming cost V 6 bases and J 4 bases; bases outside gene matches: 8. CDR1 and CDR2 (germline): MDHEN, SYDVKM. CDR3 region: CASRTGRLGTEAFF. CDR3 DNA sequence: TGTGCCAGCAGGACAGGGCGATTGGGCACTGAAGCTTTCTTT.

The chain recombines TRBV6-5 with TRBJ2-7; TRBD1 might be the D (6 bases). V lost 5 bases, J lost 9 bases, and 17 bases lay in between. The CDR3 contains 13 residues. Germline CDR1 and CDR2: MNHEY and SVGAGI. The CDR3 nucleotides read TGTGCCAGCAGTGGCGCCAGGGGTTTTGCGCAGTACTTC. Its protein product is CASSGARGFAQYF.

This chain joins TRBV6-1 and TRBJ2-7; 7 positions agree with TRBD1. The CDR3 consists of 13 residues. The V gene end was trimmed by 8 bases and the J gene end by 11 bases; junction bases not matched to a gene: 15. Germline V CDR1 and CDR2: MNHNS, SASEGT. CDR3 amino acids: CASGLKTGATEYF. The CDR3 DNA follows: TGTGCCAGCGGCCTAAAAACAGGGGCCACGGAGTACTTC.

This chain uses TRBV2 with TRBJ2-1; 10 nucleotides line up with TRBD1. With V trimmed by 6 bases and J by 4 bases, 6 bases remained unmatched. This CDR3 region has 15 residues. CDR1 and CDR2 from the germline V gene are SNHLY and FYNNEI. CDR3 residues: CASRWDRGEYNEQFF. CDR3 nucleotide sequence: TGTGCCAGCAGGTGGGACAGGGGAGAATACAATGAGCAGTTCTTC. Based on the CDR3 plus reference TRBV2 and TRBJ2-1, the full variable domain is EPEVTQTPSHQVTQMGQEVILRCVPISNHLYFYWYRQILGQKVEFLVSFYNNEISEKSEIFDDQFSVERPDGSNFTLKIRSTKLEDSAMYFCASRWDRGEYNEQFFGPGTRLTVL.

V usage is TRBV5-4 and J usage is TRBJ2-1; TRBD2 is a possible D gene (7 bases). CDR3 size: 15 residues. The germline gives CDR1 SGHNT, CDR2 YYREEE (reference sequence). V shed 1 base and J shed 6 bases, with 14 bases lying between them. This CDR3 reads CASSLISGGLNEQFF. The CDR3 region has the DNA TGTGCCAGCAGCTTGATATCCGGGGGGCTCAATGAGCAGTTCTTC.

This clone appeared once. The chain has TRBV2 and TRBJ2-2; a weak D match, TRBD2 (5 bases). CDR3 length: 12 amino acids. Germline V gene data show CDR1 as SNHLY and CDR2 as FYNNEI. V gave up 7 bases and J gave up 6 bases, with 9 bases separating them. CDR3 bases: TGTGCCAGCAAGAGGGTAGCCGGGGAGCTGTTTTTT. Its translation: CASKRVAGELFF.

The chain is built from TRBV7-9 and TRBJ2-5; 10 nucleotides match TRBD2. V shed 5 bases and J 8 bases; nucleotides not matched to a gene: 14. Germline CDR1 and CDR2: SEHNR and FQNEAQ (reference sequence). This CDR3 contains 16 residues. CDR3 in DNA: TGTGCCAGCAGCCCCTTAGCGGGAGGACCCGGAACCACCCAGTACTTC. This gives the protein CASSPLAGGPGTTQYF.

This rearrangement joins TRBV28 to TRBJ1-4, with D hard to call. This CDR3 has 16 residues. Germline V gene data show CDR1 as MDHEN and CDR2 as SYDVKM. Deletions cut 7 bases from V and 8 bases from J, with 23 bases between. The chain's CDR3 is CASTSIHSRKNEKLFF. DNA of the CDR3: TGTGCCAGCACATCAATTCACTCGAGGAAGAACGAAAAACTGTTTTTT.

This chain links TRBV4-2 with TRBJ1-1; no clear D gene. In germline, CDR1 is LGHNA, CDR2 YNFKEQ. V was clipped by 0 bases and J by 3 bases, with 11 bases between them. The CDR3 runs 15 residues. The DNA for the CDR3 is TGTGCCAGCAGCCAAGAGGAGGGCTGGGACACTGAAGCTTTCTTT. It is translated as CASSQEEGWDTEAFF.

The rearrangement links TRBV6-1 to TRBJ2-1, with 8 bases matching TRBD2. Germline assignment: CDR1 MNHNS and CDR2 SASEGT. J lost 8 bases, V lost 6 bases, and 12 bases had no gene match. This CDR3 has 15 amino acids. Here the CDR3 reads CASRDTGTSRHEQFF. The CDR3 DNA is TGTGCCAGCAGAGACACCGGGACTAGTCGTCATGAGCAGTTCTTC.

The rearrangement uses TRBV12-5 and TRBJ1-2; D perhaps matches TRBD1 (6 bases). Germline lookup yields CDR1 LGHNT and CDR2 FRNRAP. The CDR3 contains 16 residues. V dropped 0 bases and J dropped 3 bases, with 14 bases sitting between them. As DNA, the CDR3 is TGTGCTAGTGGTTTGGTAGTGGGGGCTGGGGACTATGGCTACACCTTC. It yields the protein CASGLVVGAGDYGYTF.

This clone was picked up one time. The rearrangement links TRBV7-9 to TRBJ2-4, with 14 bases aligning to TRBD2. CDR1 is SEHNR, CDR2 FQNEAQ, per germline (reference sequence). Trimming took 5 bases from V and 1 from J; bases not matched to a gene: 10. The CDR3 runs 19 residues. DNA of the CDR3: TGTGCCAGCAGCATCCCGGGACTAGCGGGGGTATCGGCCAAAAACATTCAGTACTTC. Translated, it gives CASSIPGLAGVSAKNIQYF.

This chain connects TRBV6-5 to TRBJ2-2; 7 bases fit TRBD1. V was clipped by 4 bases and J by 0 bases; unmatched bases: 5. Germline V gene lookup returns CDR1 MNHEY and CDR2 SVGAGI. The CDR3 runs to 16 residues. CDR3 residues: CASSSIQGANTGELFF. CDR3 sequence (DNA): TGTGCCAGCAGTTCGATCCAGGGGGCGAACACCGGGGAGCTGTTTTTT.

This clone has only one observation. The CDR3 sequence is CASGEGRDTQETQYF. The CDR3 DNA is TGCGCCAGCGGGGAAGGCCGGGATACCCAAGAGACCCAGTACTTC. The chain recombines TRBV5-1 with TRBJ2-5; D possibly corresponds to TRBD2 (5 bases). Germline V gene lookup returns CDR1 SGHRS and CDR2 YFSETQ. V was shortened by 7 bases and J by 1 base, with 17 bases between the two germline ends. The CDR3 extends over 15 amino acids.

V gene TRBV6-5 combines with J gene TRBJ2-7, with D uncertain. Germline CDR1 is MNHEY and CDR2 is SVGAGI. The CDR3 runs to 12 residues. V was shortened by 3 bases and J by 7 bases, with 10 bases between the two germline ends. The CDR3 reads CASSYTPLEQYF. In nucleotides, the CDR3 is TGTGCCAGCAGTTATACACCCTTGGAGCAGTACTTC.

This chain joins TRBV5-1 and TRBJ2-7; TRBD1 aligns across 9 bases. Germline loops: CDR1 SGHRS, CDR2 YFSETQ. The CDR3 loop spans 14 amino acids. With V trimmed by 2 bases and J by 3 bases, 3 bases remained unmatched. CDR3 region: CASSLRTGVYEQYF. Here the CDR3 DNA reads TGCGCCAGCAGCTTAAGGACAGGGGTCTACGAGCAGTACTTC.

The rearrangement joins TRBV5-1 to TRBJ2-7; 11 bases match TRBD2. Germline V gives CDR1 SGHRS, CDR2 YFSETQ. V lost 4 bases and J lost 1; bases outside the gene matches: 4. The CDR3 is 15 residues long. The CDR3, as DNA: TGCGCCAGCAGCGTAGCGGGAGGGGTATCCTACGAGCAGTACTTC. Translated, it gives CASSVAGGVSYEQYF.

This rearrangement joins TRBV12-5 to TRBJ2-5, with D uncertain. The V end was cut by 8 bases, the J end by 2 bases, with 6 bases between. Germline V gene sequence: CDR1 LGHNT, CDR2 FRNRAP. This CDR3 has 11 residues. CDR3 amino acids: CASSLQETQYF. The CDR3 coding sequence is TGTGCTAGTTCCCTTCAAGAGACCCAGTACTTC.

V usage is TRBV5-1 and J usage is TRBJ2-3; the D gene is possibly TRBD2 (5 bases). V was clipped by 0 bases and J by 2 bases, with 13 bases between them. CDR1 and CDR2 (germline): SGHRS, YFSETQ. This CDR3 has 16 amino acids. DNA for the CDR3: TGCGCCAGCAGCTTGGGGTGGGGAGACACCACAGATACGCAGTATTTT. It yields the protein CASSLGWGDTTDTQYF.

The chain couples TRBV6-6 to TRBJ2-7; 10 bases map to TRBD1. J gave up 3 bases and V 6 bases, and 5 bases lay outside the gene matches. This CDR3 contains 14 residues. Germline CDR1 reads MNHNY; CDR2 reads SVGAGI (reference sequence). The CDR3, as DNA: TGTGCCAGCAGCCCCGGGACAGGGGTCTACGAGCAGTACTTC. Protein: CASSPGTGVYEQYF.

The rearrangement links TRBV5-4 to TRBJ2-2; 15 nucleotides match TRBD2. The CDR3 totals 19 residues. Germline V gene lookup returns CDR1 SGHNT and CDR2 YYREEE (reference sequence). With V trimmed by 4 bases and J by 3 bases, 10 bases remained unmatched. CDR3 region: CASSGPGTSGGLDTGELFF. The DNA for the CDR3 is TGTGCCAGCAGCGGACCGGGGACTAGCGGGGGGTTGGACACCGGGGAGCTGTTTTTT. The variable domain in full, completed from reference TRBV5-4 and TRBJ2-2, reads ETGVTQSPTHLIKTRGQQVTLRCSSQSGHNTVSWYQQALGQGPQFIFQYYREEENGRGNFPPRFSGLQFPNYSSELNVNALELDDSALYLCASSGPGTSGGLDTGELFFGEGSRLTVL.

In regard to this clone: Other DNA sequences in this sample translate to the same CDR3. The chain carries TRBV9 and TRBJ1-1; the D is unclear. The ends were cut back, 0 bases at V and 2 bases at J, with 5 bases in the middle. The CDR3 covers 13 residues. The V gene's germline CDR1 is SGDLS and CDR2 YYNGEE. The CDR3 loop reads CASSVVQNTEAFF. The CDR3, as DNA: TGTGCCAGCAGCGTAGTTCAAAACACTGAAGCTTTCTTT.

The rearrangement uses TRBV7-9 and TRBJ1-3; 9 nucleotides line up with TRBD1. CDR1 SEHNR and CDR2 FQNEAQ come from the germline V gene (reference sequence). This CDR3 is built from 13 residues. V lost 5 bases to trimming and J lost 8 bases; unmatched junction nucleotides: 4. The CDR3 loop reads CASSPTGGDTIYF. DNA of the CDR3: TGTGCCAGCAGCCCGACAGGGGGGGACACCATATATTTT.